The source of this T cell receptor (beta chain) is a study of T-cell reconstitution after alpha-beta-depleted transplantation in children. Unique molecular identifiers were used to barcode this TCRbeta library. TCRdb reprocessed the PCR reads with MiXCR, giving one entry per CDR3 protein. The table has about a million distinct CDR3 sequences, about 29% seen once. The CDR3 sequence is 14 residues long. V was shortened by 3 bases and J by 7 bases, with 16 bases between the two germline ends. The V gene is TRBV12-3 or TRBV12-4, the J gene TRBJ2-7; weak D call: TRBD2 (5 bases). The TCR comes from a boy in the first two years of life who had a stem cell transplant for SCID, so the T cells may come from the graft donor. The specimen comprised PBMCs, mostly from graft donor cells, sampled 360 days after TCRalphabeta/CD19-depleted stem cell transplant. CDR3 protein: CASSLDPRSGEQYF. As DNA, the CDR3 is TGTGCCAGCAGTTTGGATCCCAGATCGGGGGAGCAGTACTTC.